The 30 T cell receptor beta chains presented below share a single source sample, sequenced in a study of OX40 agonist ivuxolimab in advanced cancers. TCRdb's table, derived via immunoSEQ multiplex PCR, lists solely in-frame clones and lacks some. The sample records fewer than 30,000 clones, around 80% being singletons. Material: CD4+ or CD8+ T cells sorted from blood, obtained in a trial of the OX40 agonist ivuxolimab. The source of these receptors is an adult with an advanced solid tumor such as melanoma, head and neck, liver or kidney cancer.

In its sample, this clone was seen a few times. The chain is built from TRBV6-4 and TRBJ1-1; 7 nucleotides align to TRBD1. This CDR3 comprises 13 residues. Trimming took 5 bases from V and 1 from J; bases not matched to a gene: 1. The germline CDR1 and CDR2 sequences are MRHNA and SNTAGT. The CDR3 nucleotides read TGTGCCAGCAGTACAGGGGAGAACACTGAAGCTTTCTTT. It is translated as CASSTGENTEAFF.

This clone was found once. The chain joins TRBV7-9 to TRBJ2-7, with D hard to call. Between the trimmed V and J ends, which lost 1 base and 7 bases, there was a span of 8 bases. The CDR3 runs 12 residues. Germline V gene lookup returns CDR1 SEHNR and CDR2 FQNEAQ (reference sequence). CDR3 sequence reads: CASSLGRLEQYF. The DNA of the CDR3 is TGTGCCAGCAGCTTAGGTCGGTTGGAGCAGTACTTC.

The chain links TRBV27 to TRBJ2-7; 7 bases agree with TRBD1. Trimming cost V 3 bases and J 2 bases; bases outside gene matches: 1. Per germline, CDR1 MNHEY and CDR2 SMNVEV (reference sequence). The CDR3 runs to 13 residues. CDR3 coding DNA: TGTGCCAGCAGTTTGGACAGGACCTACGAGCAGTACTTC. Amino acids: CASSLDRTYEQYF.

The rearrangement links TRBV4-3 to TRBJ2-1; D may be TRBD2 (7 bases). The CDR3 contains 16 residues. Per the germline V gene, CDR1 is LGHNA and CDR2 is YSLEER. Deletions cut 1 base from V and 2 bases from J, with 12 bases between. CDR3 loop: CASSQVEGGPYNEQFF. The CDR3, as DNA: TGCGCCAGCAGCCAAGTGGAGGGGGGGCCCTACAATGAGCAGTTCTTC.

The rearrangement joins TRBV4-1 to TRBJ1-6, with D perhaps TRBD1 (6 bases). CDR3 length equals 16 residues. CDR1 is MGHRA and CDR2 is YSYEKL in the germline V gene. V shed 2 bases and J shed 4 bases, with 12 bases lying between them. CDR3 sequence (DNA): TGCGCCAGCAGCCAAAGACGGGACATATATAATTCACCCCTCCACTTT. As protein: CASSQRRDIYNSPLHF.

This chain joins TRBV18 and TRBJ1-1; TRBD1 matches 7 bases. The CDR3 is 16 amino acids. V gave up 4 bases and J gave up 3 bases; unmatched junction bases: 11. Germline CDR1 KGHSH, CDR2 LQKENI. The CDR3 loop reads CASSLPGQYRYTEAFF. CDR3 DNA sequence: TGTGCCAGCTCACTGCCGGGACAGTACCGATACACTGAAGCTTTCTTT.

The rearrangement links TRBV27 to TRBJ2-1; D call uncertain. V was shortened by 2 bases and J by 5 bases, with 7 bases between the two germline ends. The germline gives CDR1 MNHEY, CDR2 SMNVEV (reference sequence). This CDR3 has 13 amino acids. CDR3 in DNA: TGTGCCAGCAGTTTAACCGGACACAATGAGCAGTTCTTC. Translation: CASSLTGHNEQFF.

The DNA of the CDR3 is TGTGCCAGCAGTTTTCTCCTGGGACAGACTAATGAAAAACTGTTTTTT. The encoded protein is CASSFLLGQTNEKLFF. V is TRBV6-6 and J is TRBJ1-4, with 7 bases fitting TRBD1. J lost 2 bases, V lost 4 bases, and 7 bases had no gene match. Per the germline V gene, CDR1 is MNHNY and CDR2 is SVGAGI (reference sequence). CDR3 length: 16 residues.

The chain employs TRBV28 and TRBJ1-2; D unclear. Trimming left V 6 bases short and J 5 bases short, with 7 bases between. This CDR3 region has 11 residues. Per germline, CDR1 MDHEN and CDR2 SYDVKM. CDR3: CASRSVYGYTF. As DNA, the CDR3 is TGTGCCAGCAGATCCGTATATGGCTACACCTTC.

In the case of this clone: At the DNA level, this CDR3 is encoded by other sequences in the same sample as well. The chain employs TRBV27 and TRBJ2-7; TRBD1 matches 8 bases. The J segment lost 6 bases and the V segment lost 5 bases, leaving 3 bases of the junction unmatched. The CDR3 runs to 12 residues. CDR1 MNHEY and CDR2 SMNVEV come from the germline V gene (reference sequence). CDR3 amino acids: CASSGQGSEQYF. CDR3 coding DNA: TGTGCCAGCAGTGGACAGGGCTCCGAGCAGTACTTC.

The chain recombines TRBV19 with TRBJ1-5; no firm D call. Trimming stripped 3 bases from V and 1 base from J, with 10 bases between. Germline lookup yields CDR1 LNHDA and CDR2 SQIVND (reference sequence). The CDR3 sequence is 15 residues long. CDR3 sequence reads: CASSIFHISNQPQHF. Here the CDR3 DNA reads TGTGCCAGTAGTATTTTCCATATCAGCAATCAGCCCCAGCATTTT.

V gene TRBV9 combines with J gene TRBJ1-1; 7 bases are a match to TRBD1. The CDR3 totals 15 residues. The germline V gene encodes CDR1 SGDLS and CDR2 YYNGEE. With V trimmed by 4 bases and J by 5 bases, 11 bases remained unmatched. The CDR3 nucleotides read TGTGCCAGCAGCCTCCGGACAGGCTGGGGGACTGAAGCTTTCTTT. Translated: CASSLRTGWGTEAFF.

There are a few counts of this clone. The rearrangement joins TRBV7-2 to TRBJ1-1; no firm D call. CDR1 SGHTA and CDR2 FQGNSA come from the germline V gene. V was clipped by 6 bases and J by 1 base, with 6 bases between them. This CDR3 spans 12 amino acids. The CDR3 DNA reads as TGTGCCAGCAGGCAGACGAACACTGAAGCTTTCTTT. Protein product: CASRQTNTEAFF.

The chain has TRBV4-3 and TRBJ2-2, with 8 bases lining up with TRBD1. Per germline, CDR1 LGHNA and CDR2 YSLEER. The CDR3 extends over 15 amino acids. J gave up 6 bases and V 1 base, and 4 bases lay outside the gene matches. The CDR3 loop reads CASSQGQGTAGELFF. The CDR3, as DNA: TGCGCCAGCAGCCAAGGACAGGGGACCGCCGGGGAGCTGTTTTTT.

V is TRBV18 and J is TRBJ2-7; D remains ambiguous. CDR1 and CDR2 (germline): KGHSH, LQKENI. Trimming stripped 0 bases from V and 3 bases from J, with 6 bases between. The CDR3 has 13 amino acids. Here the CDR3 reads CASSPPTVYEQYF. CDR3 bases: TGTGCCAGCTCACCACCAACAGTCTACGAGCAGTACTTC.

J is TRBJ2-5 and V is TRBV7-9; no definite D call. This CDR3 spans 16 amino acids. CDR1 and CDR2 (germline): SEHNR, FQNEAQ (reference sequence). The V end was cut by 2 bases, the J end by 0 bases, with 13 bases between. CDR3 sequence: CASSLSGQVYQETQYF. The CDR3 region has the DNA TGTGCCAGCAGCTTATCCGGTCAGGTTTACCAAGAGACCCAGTACTTC.

V usage is TRBV7-9 and J usage is TRBJ1-2, with D perhaps TRBD1 (6 bases). Trimming took off 5 bases at V and 4 bases at J, with 17 bases between the two ends. Germline V gene lookup returns CDR1 SEHNR and CDR2 FQNEAQ (reference sequence). CDR3 length equals 15 residues. CDR3: CASSPQGHPLYGYTF. DNA for the CDR3: TGTGCCAGCAGCCCTCAGGGACACCCCCTCTATGGCTACACCTTC. The full variable domain, completed using reference TRBV7-9 and TRBJ1-2, is DTGVSQNPRHKITKRGQNVTFRCDPISEHNRLYWYRQTLGQGPEFLTYFQNEAQLEKSRLLSDRFSAERPKGSFSTLEIQRTEQGDSAMYLCASSPQGHPLYGYTFGSGTRLTVV.

This chain connects TRBV9 to TRBJ2-7, with TRBD2 matching 8 bases. J gave up 4 bases and V 4 bases, and 13 bases lay outside the gene matches. The CDR3 spans 16 residues. Germline V gene sequence: CDR1 SGDLS, CDR2 YYNGEE. CDR3 sequence: CASSPREAGGPYEQYF. DNA for the CDR3: TGTGCCAGCAGCCCCCGAGAGGCGGGGGGACCATACGAGCAGTACTTC.

The chain uses TRBV10-2 and TRBJ2-7, with D possibly TRBD1 on 5 matching bases. Germline-derived CDR1 and CDR2 are WSHSY and SAAADI. Between the trimmed V and J ends, which lost 4 bases and 4 bases, there was a span of 8 bases. The CDR3 extends over 12 amino acids. CDR3 nucleotide sequence: TGCGCCAGCAGTGGTTCAGGGTACGAGCAGTACTTC. This codes for CASSGSGYEQYF.

The chain recombines TRBV6-5 with TRBJ2-3; 13 nucleotides line up with TRBD2. V dropped 0 bases and J dropped 5; count of bases not matched to a gene: 2. Germline values: CDR1 MNHEY, CDR2 SVGAGI. The CDR3 is 16 amino acids. This chain's CDR3 is CASSYSRLAGGDTQYF. In nucleotides, the CDR3 is TGTGCCAGCAGTTACTCTAGACTAGCGGGGGGAGATACGCAGTATTTT.

This sequence joins TRBV5-6 and TRBJ2-7; TRBD1 agrees at 12 bases. Germline values: CDR1 SGHDT, CDR2 YYEEEE. V lost 2 bases and J lost 5; bases outside the gene matches: 8. The CDR3 runs 16 residues. The chain's CDR3 is CASSLGDRGRRDEQYF. CDR3 in DNA: TGTGCCAGCAGCTTAGGGGACAGGGGGCGCAGGGACGAGCAGTACTTC.

This sequence joins TRBV7-9 and TRBJ2-7; D ambiguous. V was trimmed by 1 base and J by 5 bases, leaving 0 bases between them. The CDR3 has 10 amino acids. Per germline, CDR1 SEHNR and CDR2 FQNEAQ (reference sequence). CDR3 nucleotides: TGTGCCAGCAGCTTAGACGAGCAGTACTTC. Protein product: CASSLDEQYF.

The rearrangement links TRBV11-2 to TRBJ2-1; D remains ambiguous. Trimming removed 4 bases at V and 6 bases at J, with 16 bases between. The germline gives CDR1 SGHAT, CDR2 FQNNGV. This CDR3 is 15 amino acids long. The CDR3 here is CASSSRLRSSNEQFF. DNA of the CDR3: TGTGCCAGCAGCTCGCGTTTAAGGTCTAGCAATGAGCAGTTCTTC.

The chain recombines TRBV11-2 with TRBJ2-7, with 10 bases that match TRBD1. V was clipped by 8 bases and J by 3 bases; unmatched bases: 16. Germline lookup yields CDR1 SGHAT and CDR2 FQNNGV. This CDR3 comprises 17 residues. For the CDR3, the DNA is TGTGCCAGCGACCCCTCCAGGGGGGGACAGGGGATCTACGAGCAGTACTTC. Protein: CASDPSRGGQGIYEQYF.

This clone was found once. Other DNA sequences from this sample encode an identical CDR3 as well. This chain joins TRBV9 and TRBJ2-2; D remains ambiguous. Germline CDR1 is SGDLS and CDR2 is YYNGEE. V was shortened by 0 bases and J by 5 bases, with 5 bases between the two germline ends. The CDR3 consists of 13 residues. The CDR3: CASSVGGTGELFF. The CDR3 bases are TGTGCCAGCAGCGTAGGGGGAACCGGGGAGCTGTTTTTT.

The chain recombines TRBV9 with TRBJ2-7, with 10 bases identical to TRBD1. This CDR3 has 16 amino acids. J was trimmed by 3 bases and V by 0 bases; bases with no gene match: 6. CDR1 is SGDLS, CDR2 YYNGEE, per germline. CDR3 in amino acids: CASSVAPTGGNYEQYF. CDR3 bases: TGTGCCAGCAGCGTAGCGCCGACAGGGGGCAACTACGAGCAGTACTTC.

The rearrangement joins TRBV7-6 to TRBJ1-6; TRBD1 matches 7 bases. The length of the CDR3 is 16 residues. V lost 4 bases to trimming and J lost 9 bases; unmatched junction nucleotides: 12. From germline, CDR1 is SGHVS and CDR2 FNYEAQ. In DNA, the CDR3 is TGTGCCAGCAGCTCAAGGGCAGGGGGAACGGGTTCACCCCTCCACTTT. It codes for CASSSRAGGTGSPLHF.

To note about this clone: The junction differs from germline at one of its ends, possibly a read error. V usage is TRBV4-1 and J usage is TRBJ2-5; possibly TRBD1 for D (5 bases). This CDR3 has 15 amino acids. Germline V lookup: CDR1 MGHRA, CDR2 YSYEKL. The CDR3 protein is CASSQVQGSQATQYF. The CDR3 bases are TGCGCCAGCAGCCAAGTGCAGGGCAGTCAAGCGACCCAGTACTTC.

J is TRBJ1-5 and V is TRBV28; no firm D call. V was trimmed by 4 bases and J by 5 bases, leaving 15 bases between them. Per the germline V gene, CDR1 is MDHEN and CDR2 is SYDVKM. CDR3 size: 15 residues. Here the CDR3 reads CASSWAGESYQPQHF. For the CDR3, the DNA is TGTGCCAGCAGTTGGGCCGGAGAATCTTATCAGCCCCAGCATTTT.

The chain combines TRBV6-5 with TRBJ2-2, with 7 bases fitting TRBD1. The CDR3 sequence is 14 residues long. J lost 6 bases, V lost 6 bases, and 7 bases had no gene match. Germline V gives CDR1 MNHEY, CDR2 SVGAGI. The CDR3 sequence is CASRETGKAGELFF. The CDR3 bases are TGTGCCAGCAGGGAGACAGGGAAGGCCGGGGAGCTGTTTTTT.